This T cell receptor (beta chain) was found in a study of cytotoxic CD8 clonotypes in ibrutinib-treated CLL. Study overall: Results showed about 25 partial and 2 complete responses; following median around 68 months, about 15 remained remitted, about twelve advanced. Sequencing produced an average of about 260,000 productive templates and some 100,000 productive rearrangements per sample. General study results and limits: T-cell clonality at baseline went above that of age-matched healthy donors and rose and fell with circulating CD8+ T-cell counts.

As concerns this clone: Its antigen is still unknown.

Clones were sequenced by immunoSEQ multiplex PCR, and TCRdb holds only the in-frame ones, with some missing. The sample holds about 140,000 clones, 91% seen once. Trimming cost V 8 bases and J 3 bases; bases outside gene matches: 9. CDR1 and CDR2 (germline): SGHAT, FQDESV (reference sequence). This CDR3 is built from 16 residues. The sequence came from a human donor with chronic lymphocytic leukemia. This chain links TRBV11-1 with TRBJ2-1; TRBD2 matches 11 bases. This material consisted of PBMCs, taken after 12 months of ibrutinib treatment. The DNA of the CDR3 is TGTGCCAGCTCTCGAACCGGGACTAGCGGCTACAATGAGCAGTTCTTC. The encoded protein is CASSRTGTSGYNEQFF. The entire variable domain, with the rest obtained from reference TRBV11-1 and TRBJ2-1, is as follows: EAEVAQSPRYKITEKSQAVAFWCDPISGHATLYWYRQILGQGPELLVQFQDESVVDDSQLPKDRFSAERLKGVDSTLKIQPAELGDSAMYLCASSRTGTSGYNEQFFGPGTRLTVL.